This note documents a single TCR beta chain sequence. Its antigen specificity is not known. One base away there is no much larger clone; base qualities are not given. Set within a cohort of healthcare workers in London, UK, this nested case-control study involved weekly PCR testing of nasopharyngeal swabs along with blood sampling. Between 23 and 31 March 2020, the week of the UK lockdown, healthcare workers were enrolled and then followed up weekly for as long as 16 weeks. The sample belongs to a study of early T cells in non-severe SARS-CoV-2 infection (dated by TCRdb to about 2021). Study-wide context: Because TCR sequencing relied on bulk RNA taken from unsorted whole blood, pairing of alpha and beta chains was not possible. Summary of the overall study and its limitations: VDJdb matching was skewed toward anti-spike CD8 responses, so virus-specific expansions were likely underestimated and private and CD4 specificities were missed.

V lost 1 base and J lost 1 base; the stretch between them is 12 bases long. Sequences GTSNPN (CDR1) and SVGIG (CDR2) are obtained from the germline V gene (reference sequence). The CDR3 covers 15 residues, taking in both the cysteine and the phenylalanine. The CDR3 DNA has 45 bases and is translated from base 1. Library creation used 5' RACE. Instrument used: NextSeq 500. To correct for sequencing error and PCR bias, the TCR library protocol tagged individual cDNA molecules with unique molecular identifiers. TCR alpha and beta chains were both sequenced, and the abundances of alpha and beta sequences in each sample were closely correlated with each other. On the authors' methods: Decombinator V4 was used to perform V gene, J gene and CDR3 annotation of TCR sequences. TCRs were defined as expanded if a significant change between any two time points was detected under a Poisson model with p below 0.0001. TCR abundances were normalised to the total number of TCRs sequenced in each sample and reported as counts per million. TRAV1-2 paired with TRAJ12, TRAJ20 or TRAJ33 defined MAIT TCRs, while TRAV10 paired with TRAJ18 defined iNKT TCRs. A search of VDJdb, accessed on 1 November 2021, was run for TCRs annotated to CMV, EBV and SARS-CoV-2, with TCRs annotated for multiple antigens excluded. TCRdb reran the public reads through fastp at Q25 and MiXCR, keeping productive beta chains. Here each entry gathers all rows of one CDR3 protein and keeps the most common genes and DNA. TCRdb assigned the V and J calls; the authors' analysis was not used. This sample holds over 45,000 distinct CDR3 sequences; 8% to 11% were observed only once. Together, the top ten hold 5.5% to 7% of the sample.

The chain was built from TRBV30 and TRBJ2-3, and perhaps TRBD1 as D gene, on 6 matching bases. Sequenced input: whole blood. This TCR was sampled from an adult who was a healthcare worker with PCR-confirmed SARS-CoV-2 infection or an uninfected control (not recorded which). In nucleotides, the sequence is TGTGCCTGGAGTGGGGGGCAGGGAGGCACAGATACGCAGTATTTT. This yields the protein CAWSGGQGGTDTQYF.